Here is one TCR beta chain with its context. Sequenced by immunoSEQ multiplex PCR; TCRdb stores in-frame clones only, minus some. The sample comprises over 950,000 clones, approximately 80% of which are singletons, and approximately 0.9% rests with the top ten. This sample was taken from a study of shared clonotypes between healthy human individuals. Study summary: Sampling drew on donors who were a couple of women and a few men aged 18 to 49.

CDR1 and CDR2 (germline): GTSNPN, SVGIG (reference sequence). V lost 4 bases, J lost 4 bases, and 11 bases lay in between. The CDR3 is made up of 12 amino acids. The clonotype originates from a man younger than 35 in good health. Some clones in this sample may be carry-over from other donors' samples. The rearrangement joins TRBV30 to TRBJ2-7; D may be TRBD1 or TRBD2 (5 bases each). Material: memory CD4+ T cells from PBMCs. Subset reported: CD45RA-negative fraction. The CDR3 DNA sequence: TGTGCCTGGAAGAGGGGTCCGTACGAGCAGTACTTC. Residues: CAWKRGPYEQYF.